Only one count was recorded for the clone carrying this T cell receptor beta chain. The age range of participants was about 18 to 90 years, with residence in about two dozen US areas. Two negative PCRs, clearance, or symptom resolution characterized the recovered Cohort 3 donors. This sample is part of a study of blood T cell repertoires in COVID-19. TCRdb's table, derived via immunoSEQ multiplex PCR, lists solely in-frame clones and lacks some. The data contain 250,000 to 350,000 clones, more than 85% of them singletons. This CDR3 is built from 13 residues. V dropped 3 bases and J dropped 2 bases, with 8 bases sitting between them. CDR1 SGHTA and CDR2 FQGNSA come from the germline V gene.

The chain recombines TRBV7-2 with TRBJ2-7; D ambiguous. The TCR originated in a woman aged 30 to 39 who had recovered from COVID-19. The sample was PBMCs or T cells enriched from blood (not recorded which). The CDR3 region is CASSLSPAYEQYF. As DNA, the CDR3 is TGTGCCAGCAGCTTGAGTCCGGCCTACGAGCAGTACTTC. Based on the CDR3 plus reference TRBV7-2 and TRBJ2-7, the full variable domain is GAGVSQSPSNKVTEKGKDVELRCDPISGHTALYWYRQSLGQGLEFLIYFQGNSAPDKSGLPSDRFSAERTGGSVSTLTIQRTQQEDSAVYLCASSLSPAYEQYFGPGTRLTVT.